This TCR beta chain comes out of a study of PD-1 blockade in classical Hodgkin lymphoma. Time point noted: cycle 4 day 1 (C4D1), after less than 7 weeks of nivolumab. With no exception, relapse followed autologous stem cell transplantation in all patients, and brentuximab vedotin exposure varied. Germline V gene data show CDR1 as LNHDA and CDR2 as SQIVND (reference sequence). Deletions cut 1 base from V and 2 bases from J, with 7 bases between. The CDR3 is 14 amino acids. Produced via immunoSEQ multiplex PCR; TCRdb's table is partial and in-frame only. This sample has tens of thousands of clones, with over 70% found just once.

This sequence originates from a human donor with classical Hodgkin lymphoma. This specimen was peripheral blood mononuclear cells (PBMCs), taken before the fourth cycle of nivolumab. V is TRBV19 and J is TRBJ2-3; D gene ambiguous. CDR3 loop: CASSIGQDTDTQYF. The CDR3 nucleotides are TGTGCCAGTAGTATAGGACAAGACACAGATACGCAGTATTTT.